This TCR beta chain was sequenced during a study of blood T cell repertoires in COVID-19. Study details: Both acute and convalescent COVID-19 samples were obtained from the United States, Italy and Spain. In each case, the material was cDNA or gDNA derived from T cells, B-cell-depleted T cells, or PBMCs.

Trimming left V 10 bases short and J 6 bases short, with 15 bases between. The CDR3 has 13 residues. CDR1 is MNHEY, CDR2 SMNVEV, per germline (reference sequence). Study processing details: Counts of nucleated cells, estimated from reference gene primer amplification, were obtained. TCRdb's table, derived via immunoSEQ multiplex PCR, lists solely in-frame clones and lacks some. The V and J calls and the clone size are those of that table, but D and trimming were determined from the DNA. In the table there are roughly 230,000 clones, roughly 80% of which are singletons. This receptor was taken from a woman aged 55-69 years with active or convalescent COVID-19. The sample taken for sequencing was peripheral blood. This chain links TRBV27 with TRBJ2-2; no definite D call. The CDR3 DNA reads TGTGCCATTTCCCCTCCGGGTGCCGGGGAGCTGTTTTTT. Encoded protein: CAISPPGAGELFF.